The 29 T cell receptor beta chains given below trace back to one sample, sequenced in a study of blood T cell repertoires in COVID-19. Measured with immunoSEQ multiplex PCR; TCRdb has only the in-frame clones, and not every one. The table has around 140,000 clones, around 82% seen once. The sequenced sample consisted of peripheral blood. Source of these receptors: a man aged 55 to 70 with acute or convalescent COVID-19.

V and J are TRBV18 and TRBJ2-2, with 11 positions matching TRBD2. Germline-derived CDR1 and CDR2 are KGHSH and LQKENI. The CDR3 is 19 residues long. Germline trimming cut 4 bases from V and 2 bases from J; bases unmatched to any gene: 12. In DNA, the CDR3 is TGTGCCAGCTCACGGCTAGCGGGAGGATTGGGAAGTAACACCGGGGAGCTGTTTTTT. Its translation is CASSRLAGGLGSNTGELFF. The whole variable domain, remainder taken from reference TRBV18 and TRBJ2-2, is NAGVMQNPRHLVRRRGQEARLRCSPMKGHSHVYWYRQLPEEGLKFMVYLQKENIIDESGMPKERFSAEFPKEGPSILRIQQVVRGDSAAYFCASSRLAGGLGSNTGELFFGEGSRLTVL.

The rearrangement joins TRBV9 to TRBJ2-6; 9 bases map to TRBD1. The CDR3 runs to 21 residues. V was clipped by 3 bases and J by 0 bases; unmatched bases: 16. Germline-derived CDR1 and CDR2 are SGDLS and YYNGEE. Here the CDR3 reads CASSAQSLTGGIHSGANVLTF. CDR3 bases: TGTGCCAGCAGCGCTCAATCCCTGACAGGGGGGATTCACTCTGGGGCCAACGTCCTGACTTTC.

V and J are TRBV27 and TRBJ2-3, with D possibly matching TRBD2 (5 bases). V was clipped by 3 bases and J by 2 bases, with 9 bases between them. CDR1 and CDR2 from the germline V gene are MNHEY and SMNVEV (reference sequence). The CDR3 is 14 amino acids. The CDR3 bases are TGTGCCAGCAGTTTGGAGCGGATCACAGATACGCAGTATTTT. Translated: CASSLERITDTQYF.

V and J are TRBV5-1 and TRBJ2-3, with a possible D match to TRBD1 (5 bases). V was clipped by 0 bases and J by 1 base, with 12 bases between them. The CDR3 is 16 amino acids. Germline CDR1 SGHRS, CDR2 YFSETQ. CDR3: CASSLEGRDGTDTQYF. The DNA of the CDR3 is TGCGCCAGCAGCTTGGAGGGCAGGGATGGCACAGATACGCAGTATTTT.

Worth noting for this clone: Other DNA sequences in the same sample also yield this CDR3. The CDR3 DNA follows: TGCGCCAGCAGCTTGGACAGGGGAACCGGGGAGCTGTTTTTT. This translates into CASSLDRGTGELFF. The chain employs TRBV5-1 and TRBJ2-2; 7 bases agree with TRBD1. Germline assignment: CDR1 SGHRS and CDR2 YFSETQ. V trimming: 0 bases; J trimming: 5 bases; junction bases outside the gene matches: 1. The length of the CDR3 is 14 residues.

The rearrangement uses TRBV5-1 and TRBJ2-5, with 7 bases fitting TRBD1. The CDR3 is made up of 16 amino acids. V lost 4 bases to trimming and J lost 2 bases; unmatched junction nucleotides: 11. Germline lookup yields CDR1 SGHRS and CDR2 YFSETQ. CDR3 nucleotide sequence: TGCGCCAGCAGCAGTACTCCGGGACAGATACAAGAGACCCAGTACTTC. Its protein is CASSSTPGQIQETQYF. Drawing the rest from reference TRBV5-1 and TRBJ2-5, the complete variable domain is KAGVTQTPRYLIKTRGQQVTLSCSPISGHRSVSWYQQTPGQGLQFLFEYFSETQRNKGNFPGRFSGRQFSNSRSEMNVSTLELGDSALYLCASSSTPGQIQETQYFGPGTRLLVL.

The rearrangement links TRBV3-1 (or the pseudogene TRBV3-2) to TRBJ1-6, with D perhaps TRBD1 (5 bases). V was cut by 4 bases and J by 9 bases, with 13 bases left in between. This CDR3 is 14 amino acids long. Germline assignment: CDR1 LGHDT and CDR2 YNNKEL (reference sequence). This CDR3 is CASSRGGVRSPLHF. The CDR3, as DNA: TGTGCCAGCAGCCGTGGGGGGGTGCGTTCACCCCTCCACTTT.

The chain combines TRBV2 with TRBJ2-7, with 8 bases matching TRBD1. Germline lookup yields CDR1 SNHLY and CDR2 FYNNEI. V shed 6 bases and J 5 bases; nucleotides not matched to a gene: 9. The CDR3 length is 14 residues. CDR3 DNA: TGTGCCAGCAGAGCAGGGGGCTCTGTGGACGAGCAGTACTTC. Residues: CASRAGGSVDEQYF.

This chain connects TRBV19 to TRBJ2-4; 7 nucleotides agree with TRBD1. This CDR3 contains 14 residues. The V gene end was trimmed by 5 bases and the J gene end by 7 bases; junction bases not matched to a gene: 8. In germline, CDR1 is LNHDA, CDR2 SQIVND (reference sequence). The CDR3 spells CASSADRVVNIQYF. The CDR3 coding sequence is TGTGCCAGTAGTGCCGACAGGGTAGTGAACATTCAGTACTTC. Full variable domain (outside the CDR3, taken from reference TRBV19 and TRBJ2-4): DGGITQSPKYLFRKEGQNVTLSCEQNLNHDAMYWYRQDPGQGLRLIYYSQIVNDFQKGDIAEGYSVSREKKESFPLTVTSAQKNPTAFYLCASSADRVVNIQYFGAGTRLSVL.

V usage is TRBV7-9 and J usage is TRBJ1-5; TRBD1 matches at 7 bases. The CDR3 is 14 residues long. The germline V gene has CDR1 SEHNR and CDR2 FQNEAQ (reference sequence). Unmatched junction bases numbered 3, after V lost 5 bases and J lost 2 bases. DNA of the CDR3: TGTGCCAGCAGCCCTACAGGGGGCAATCAGCCCCAGCATTTT. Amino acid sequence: CASSPTGGNQPQHF. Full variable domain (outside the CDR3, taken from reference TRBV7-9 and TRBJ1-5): DTGVSQNPRHKITKRGQNVTFRCDPISEHNRLYWYRQTLGQGPEFLTYFQNEAQLEKSRLLSDRFSAERPKGSFSTLEIQRTEQGDSAMYLCASSPTGGNQPQHFGDGTRLSIL.

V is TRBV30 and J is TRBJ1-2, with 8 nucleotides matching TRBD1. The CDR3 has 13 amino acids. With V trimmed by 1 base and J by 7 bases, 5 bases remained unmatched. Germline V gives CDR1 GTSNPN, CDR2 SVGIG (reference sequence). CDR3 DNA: TGTGCCTGGAGTGCAGACAGGGGAAGTGGCTACACCTTC. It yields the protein CAWSADRGSGYTF.

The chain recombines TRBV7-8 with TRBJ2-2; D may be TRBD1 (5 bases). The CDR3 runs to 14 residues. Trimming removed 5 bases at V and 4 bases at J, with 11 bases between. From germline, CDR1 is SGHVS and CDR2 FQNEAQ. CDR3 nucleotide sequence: TGTGCCAGCAGCGCGCAGGGTATCACCGGGGAGCTGTTTTTT. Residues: CASSAQGITGELFF.

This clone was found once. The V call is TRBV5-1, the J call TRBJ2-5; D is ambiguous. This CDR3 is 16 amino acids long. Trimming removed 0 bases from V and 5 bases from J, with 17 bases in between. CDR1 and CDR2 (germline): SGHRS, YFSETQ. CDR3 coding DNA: TGCGCCAGCAGCTTGGCCGTCGGGTCTCTGTCGGAGACCCAGTACTTC. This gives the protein CASSLAVGSLSETQYF.

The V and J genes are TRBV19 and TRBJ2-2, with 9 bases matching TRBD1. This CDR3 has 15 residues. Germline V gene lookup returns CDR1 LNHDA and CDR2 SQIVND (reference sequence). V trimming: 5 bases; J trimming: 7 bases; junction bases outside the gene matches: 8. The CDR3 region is CASSRGQGLGGELFF. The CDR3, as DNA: TGTGCCAGTAGTCGGGGACAGGGTTTAGGCGGGGAGCTGTTTTTT.

CDR3 DNA: TGTGCCAGCAGCTTAGGGGTACAGAAAGAGACCCAGTACTTC. Translating gives CASSLGVQKETQYF. The rearrangement uses TRBV7-9 and TRBJ2-5; no definite D call. This CDR3 spans 14 amino acids. Trimming stripped 1 base from V and 3 bases from J, with 9 bases between. Germline loops: CDR1 SEHNR, CDR2 FQNEAQ (reference sequence).

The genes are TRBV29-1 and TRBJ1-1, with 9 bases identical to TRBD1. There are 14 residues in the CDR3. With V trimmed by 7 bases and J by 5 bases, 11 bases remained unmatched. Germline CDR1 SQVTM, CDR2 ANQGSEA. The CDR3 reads CSADFGTGYTEAFF. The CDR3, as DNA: TGCAGCGCAGACTTCGGGACAGGGTATACTGAAGCTTTCTTT.

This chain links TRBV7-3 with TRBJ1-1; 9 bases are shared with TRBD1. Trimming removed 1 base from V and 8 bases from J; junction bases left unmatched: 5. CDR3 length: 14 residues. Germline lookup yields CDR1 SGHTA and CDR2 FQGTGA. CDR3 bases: TGTGCCAGCAGCTTAAGGGGACAGGGCTTCGAAGCTTTCTTT. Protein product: CASSLRGQGFEAFF.

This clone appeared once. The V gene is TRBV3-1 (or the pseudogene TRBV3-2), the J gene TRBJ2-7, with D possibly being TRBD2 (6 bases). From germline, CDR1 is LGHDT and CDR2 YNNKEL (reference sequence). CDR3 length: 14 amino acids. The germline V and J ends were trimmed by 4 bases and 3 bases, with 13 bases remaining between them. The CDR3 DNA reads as TGTGCCAGCAGCCCAATCGGAGGGTACTACGAGCAGTACTTC. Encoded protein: CASSPIGGYYEQYF.

This CDR3 is CASSATSGRLADTQYF. The DNA of the CDR3 is TGTGCCAGCAGCGCGACTAGCGGGAGGCTTGCAGATACGCAGTATTTT. The V and J genes are TRBV9 and TRBJ2-3, with 13 bases lining up with TRBD2. This CDR3 has 16 amino acids. Trimming at V came to 3 bases and at J to 4 bases, leaving 5 bases not matched to a gene. Germline V lookup: CDR1 SGDLS, CDR2 YYNGEE.

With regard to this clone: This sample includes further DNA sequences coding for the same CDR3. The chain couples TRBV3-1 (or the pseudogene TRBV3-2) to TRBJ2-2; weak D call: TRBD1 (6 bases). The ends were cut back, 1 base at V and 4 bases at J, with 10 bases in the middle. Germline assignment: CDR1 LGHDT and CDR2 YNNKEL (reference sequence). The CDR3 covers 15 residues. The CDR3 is CASSQGLRGTGELFF. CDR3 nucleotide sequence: TGTGCCAGCAGCCAAGGCCTCAGGGGCACCGGGGAGCTGTTTTTT.

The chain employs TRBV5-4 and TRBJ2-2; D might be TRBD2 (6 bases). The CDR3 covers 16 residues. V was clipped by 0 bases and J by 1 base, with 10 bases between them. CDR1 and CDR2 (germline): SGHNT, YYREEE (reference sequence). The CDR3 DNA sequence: TGTGCCAGCAGCTTGGACGCCGGGGGGAACACCGGGGAGCTGTTTTTT. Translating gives CASSLDAGGNTGELFF.

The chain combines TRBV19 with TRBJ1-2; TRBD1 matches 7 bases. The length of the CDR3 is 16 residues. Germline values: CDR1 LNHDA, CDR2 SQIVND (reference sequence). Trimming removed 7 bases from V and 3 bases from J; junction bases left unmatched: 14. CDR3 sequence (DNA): TGTGCCAGTACGAAAACGAGGGGACAGAACGACTATGGCTACACCTTC. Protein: CASTKTRGQNDYGYTF.

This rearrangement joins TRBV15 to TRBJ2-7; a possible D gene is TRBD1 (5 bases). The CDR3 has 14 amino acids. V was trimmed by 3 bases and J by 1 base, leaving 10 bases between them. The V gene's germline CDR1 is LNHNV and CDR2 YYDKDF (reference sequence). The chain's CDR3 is CATSSRGGSYEQYF. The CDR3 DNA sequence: TGTGCCACCAGCAGTAGGGGCGGATCCTACGAGCAGTACTTC.

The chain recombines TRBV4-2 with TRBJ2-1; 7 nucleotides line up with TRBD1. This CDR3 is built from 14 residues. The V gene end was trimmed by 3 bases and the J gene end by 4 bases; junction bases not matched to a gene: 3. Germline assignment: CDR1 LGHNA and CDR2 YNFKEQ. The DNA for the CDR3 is TGTGCCAGCAGCCATGGGACAGATTACAATGAGCAGTTCTTC. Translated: CASSHGTDYNEQFF.

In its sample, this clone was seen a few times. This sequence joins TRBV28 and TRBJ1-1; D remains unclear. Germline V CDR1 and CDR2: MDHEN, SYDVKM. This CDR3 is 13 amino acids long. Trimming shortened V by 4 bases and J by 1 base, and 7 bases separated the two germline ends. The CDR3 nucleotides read TGTGCCAGCAGTTCGCAAGCGAACACTGAAGCTTTCTTT. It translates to CASSSQANTEAFF. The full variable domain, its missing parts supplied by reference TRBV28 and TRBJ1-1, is DVKVTQSSRYLVKRTGEKVFLECVQDMDHENMFWYRQDPGLGLRLIYFSYDVKMKEKGDIPEGYSVSREKKERFSLILESASTNQTSMYLCASSSQANTEAFFGQGTRLTVV.

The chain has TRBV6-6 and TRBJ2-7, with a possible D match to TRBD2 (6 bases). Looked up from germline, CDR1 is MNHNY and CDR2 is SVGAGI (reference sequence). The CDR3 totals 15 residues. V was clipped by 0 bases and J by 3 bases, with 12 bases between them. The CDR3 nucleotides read TGTGCCAGCAGTTACTCGACCGGCGGGGACTACGAGCAGTACTTC. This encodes CASSYSTGGDYEQYF.

The CDR3 coding sequence is TGTGCCAGTAGTCTCACCAGCCTAGCGGCCTACGAGCAGTACTTC. This translates into CASSLTSLAAYEQYF. J is TRBJ2-7 and V is TRBV19; the match to TRBD2 covers 7 bases. Germline values: CDR1 LNHDA, CDR2 SQIVND (reference sequence). J was trimmed by 2 bases and V by 5 bases; bases with no gene match: 9. The CDR3 is made up of 15 amino acids.

Written as DNA, the CDR3 is TGTGCCTGGAGTGTACGGGGGGTAGGGAATCAGCCCCAGCATTTT. Protein sequence: CAWSVRGVGNQPQHF. V is TRBV30 and J is TRBJ1-5, with D perhaps matching TRBD1 (5 bases). V lost 0 bases and J lost 4, with 13 bases in between. The CDR3 runs 15 residues. The V gene's germline CDR1 is GTSNPN and CDR2 SVGIG (reference sequence).

This CDR3 reads CASSATGTGFSPLHF. The DNA for the CDR3 is TGTGCCAGCAGCGCAACCGGGACAGGGTTTTCACCCCTCCACTTT. The V call is TRBV9, the J call TRBJ1-6; the match to TRBD1 covers 9 bases. The CDR3 spans 15 residues. V shed 3 bases and J 9 bases; nucleotides not matched to a gene: 7. Germline V gene lookup returns CDR1 SGDLS and CDR2 YYNGEE.